These 25 T cell receptor beta chains originate from one sample sequenced in a study of blood T cells in healthy people across ages. Sample-barcoded 5' priming and a J-beta primer mix drove a second PCR of roughly 6 to 12 cycles. TCRdb re-derived calls from the 5' RACE reads in MiXCR, one entry per CDR3 protein. Among about 380,000 distinct CDR3 sequences listed, 45% to 65% were seen once. Sequencing used blood. All receptors come from a man aged 55 to 70 in good health.

The V gene is TRBV20-1, the J gene TRBJ2-4; the D gene is possibly TRBD1 (5 bases). Germline V gene lookup returns CDR1 DFQATT and CDR2 SNEGSKA (reference sequence). V shed 3 bases and J shed 4 bases, with 13 bases lying between them. This CDR3 region has 14 residues. Written as DNA, the CDR3 is TGCAGTGCTAGTTTCACAGGAAATAAAAACATTCAGTACTTC. Translation gives CSASFTGNKNIQYF.

The chain combines TRBV12-3 or TRBV12-4 with TRBJ1-1; no definite D call. V was shortened by 7 bases and J by 6 bases, with 18 bases between the two germline ends. This CDR3 region has 14 residues. For the CDR3, the DNA is TGTGCCAGCACCCTGCGGGGTGTTCTGCCTGAAGCTTTCTTT. Translating gives CASTLRGVLPEAFF.

A few counts support this clonotype. This chain uses TRBV9 with TRBJ2-7; 10 bases agree with TRBD1. Per germline, CDR1 SGDLS and CDR2 YYNGEE. With V trimmed by 3 bases and J by 6 bases, 6 bases remained unmatched. The CDR3 extends over 14 amino acids. The CDR3 reads CASSARDRGSEQYF. For the CDR3, the DNA is TGTGCCAGCAGCGCCCGGGACAGGGGCTCCGAGCAGTACTTC.

This clonotype was counted only a few times. V usage is TRBV7-2 and J usage is TRBJ1-2, with TRBD1 as a possible D gene (5 bases). The CDR3 has 15 amino acids. Per the germline V gene, CDR1 is SGHTA and CDR2 is FQGNSA. Between the trimmed V and J ends, which lost 7 bases and 0 bases, there was a span of 15 bases. The CDR3 spells CASTPGGYANYGYTF. The CDR3 DNA reads as TGTGCCAGCACCCCCGGGGGGTACGCTAACTATGGCTACACCTTC.

J is TRBJ2-7 and V is TRBV11-1; no clear D. CDR1 and CDR2 from the germline V gene are SGHAT and FQDESV (reference sequence). Trimming left V 3 bases short and J 2 bases short, with 8 bases between. This CDR3 has 13 amino acids. The CDR3 region has the DNA TGTGCCAGCAGCTTTAGAGCCACCTACGAGCAGTACTTC. This translates into CASSFRATYEQYF. The full variable domain, completed using reference TRBV11-1 and TRBJ2-7, is EAEVAQSPRYKITEKSQAVAFWCDPISGHATLYWYRQILGQGPELLVQFQDESVVDDSQLPKDRFSAERLKGVDSTLKIQPAELGDSAMYLCASSFRATYEQYFGPGTRLTVT.

V is TRBV7-3 and J is TRBJ2-5; D possibly corresponds to TRBD2 (5 bases). The V and J ends lost 3 bases and 7 bases respectively, with 12 bases between them. Germline V gene lookup returns CDR1 SGHTA and CDR2 FQGTGA. The CDR3 contains 13 residues. CDR3 protein: CASSFGEGGTQYF. The CDR3 nucleotides read TGTGCCAGCAGCTTTGGTGAGGGCGGGACCCAGTACTTC.

The V and J genes are TRBV28 and TRBJ2-3; the match to TRBD2 covers 9 bases. Germline CDR1 MDHEN, CDR2 SYDVKM. The CDR3 totals 15 residues. The V segment lost 5 bases and the J segment 5 bases; nucleotides outside the gene matches: 8. The CDR3 coding sequence is TGTGCCAGCAGTCTTAGCGGGAGTGGGGTAGATACGCAGTATTTT. Protein product: CASSLSGSGVDTQYF.

As DNA, the CDR3 is TGTGCCAGCAGTTACTCGGGCAGGAGGAACACTGAAGCTTTCTTT. It is translated as CASSYSGRRNTEAFF. This sequence joins TRBV6-5 and TRBJ1-1; D gene unclear. The CDR3 runs 15 residues. CDR1 and CDR2 (germline): MNHEY, SVGAGI. The ends were cut back, 0 bases at V and 1 base at J, with 9 bases in the middle.

The rearrangement uses TRBV3-1 and TRBJ2-1, with 12 bases lining up with TRBD2. The CDR3 length is 17 residues. Trimming at V came to 5 bases and at J to 0 bases, leaving 5 bases not matched to a gene. Per germline, CDR1 LGHDT and CDR2 YNNKEL (reference sequence). The CDR3 spells CASSYRLAGVSYNEQFF. The CDR3 DNA sequence: TGTGCCAGCAGCTACCGACTAGCGGGGGTCTCCTACAATGAGCAGTTCTTC.

The gene calls are TRBV20-1 and TRBJ1-2; 10 nucleotides align to TRBD1. CDR3 length equals 14 residues. In germline, CDR1 is DFQATT, CDR2 SNEGSKA (reference sequence). The J segment lost 4 bases and the V segment lost 6 bases, leaving 8 bases of the junction unmatched. CDR3 bases: TGCAGTGCAGCCGGGACAGGGGACACCTATGGCTACACCTTC. Its protein is CSAAGTGDTYGYTF.

The CDR3 is CASREPDREAFF. The CDR3 DNA reads TGTGCCAGCAGAGAACCGGACCGTGAAGCTTTCTTT. The V call is TRBV28, the J call TRBJ1-1; D call uncertain. V was clipped by 6 bases and J by 7 bases, with 12 bases between them. The CDR3 is made up of 12 amino acids. Germline V gives CDR1 MDHEN, CDR2 SYDVKM.

CDR3 coding DNA: TGTGCAAGTCGCATCCCACGGGGACAGGGTTTCGAGACCCAGTACTTC. Its protein product is CASRIPRGQGFETQYF. This chain connects TRBV12-2 to TRBJ2-5; the D segment call TRBD1 is taken from the table without a DNA check. TRBV12-2 is a pseudogene segment. This CDR3 comprises 16 residues.

On this clonotype: A much larger clone differs from this one at a single base, so this may be a read error. The chain combines TRBV7-8 with TRBJ2-7; 8 bases match TRBD2. Germline CDR1 and CDR2: SGHVS and FQNEAQ. The CDR3 runs 13 residues. The ends lost 5 bases at V and 11 bases at J; junction bases unmatched: 11. The CDR3 spells CASSPRGTSGEYF. Written as DNA, the CDR3 is TGTGCCAGCAGCCCGAGGGGTACTAGCGGTGAGTACTTC.

This clonotype has a handful of counts. The chain carries TRBV29-1 and TRBJ2-1; 7 nucleotides match TRBD2. This CDR3 spans 16 amino acids. CDR1 and CDR2 (germline): SQVTM, ANQGSEA. Unmatched junction bases numbered 12, after V lost 0 bases and J lost 7 bases. CDR3 residues: CSVEDTPLAGLNEQFF. The CDR3 DNA reads TGCAGCGTTGAAGATACCCCTTTAGCGGGTTTAAATGAGCAGTTCTTC.

This chain uses TRBV5-6 with TRBJ2-7; D gene uncertain. Trimming took off 4 bases at V and 3 bases at J, with 14 bases between the two ends. Per germline, CDR1 SGHDT and CDR2 YYEEEE. This CDR3 region has 14 residues. CDR3: CASSPASGNYEQYF. CDR3 sequence (DNA): TGTGCCAGCAGCCCGGCGTCAGGAAACTACGAGCAGTACTTC.

V is TRBV10-3 and J is TRBJ2-4; the D gene could be TRBD1 or TRBD2 (5 bases each). The germline V gene encodes CDR1 ENHRY and CDR2 SYGVKD. Trimming stripped 3 bases from V and 7 bases from J, with 16 bases between. The length of the CDR3 is 15 residues. CDR3 protein: CAISERAGTGNIQYF. For the CDR3, the DNA is TGTGCCATCAGTGAAAGGGCAGGGACGGGTAACATTCAGTACTTC.

This chain uses TRBV28 with TRBJ1-4; 7 bases fit TRBD1. The CDR3 has 12 residues. V was pared by 5 bases and J by 8 bases, with 2 bases of the junction left unmatched. CDR1 is MDHEN, CDR2 SYDVKM, per germline. The CDR3 sequence: CASSQGGEKLFF. CDR3 nucleotide sequence: TGTGCCAGCAGTCAGGGGGGAGAAAAACTGTTTTTT.

The table lists this clonotype with many counts. The chain links TRBV7-2 to TRBJ2-1; D is possibly TRBD2 (5 bases). Germline lookup yields CDR1 SGHTA and CDR2 FQGNSA. Trimming left V 6 bases short and J 0 bases short, with 12 bases between. The CDR3 is made up of 15 amino acids. CDR3 coding DNA: TGTGCCAGCAGGATTAGCGCGAGCTCCTACAATGAGCAGTTCTTC. Amino acids: CASRISASSYNEQFF.

The chain employs TRBV4-1 and TRBJ2-1, with D perhaps TRBD2 (5 bases). The V and J ends lost 2 bases and 5 bases respectively, with 13 bases between them. The V gene's germline CDR1 is MGHRA and CDR2 YSYEKL. CDR3 length equals 15 residues. In nucleotides, the CDR3 is TGCGCCAGCAGCCAAACAGTGGGAGTTAACAATGAGCAGTTCTTC. Its translation: CASSQTVGVNNEQFF.

This clonotype was detected a few times. The chain employs TRBV7-9 and TRBJ1-2; 9 bases line up with TRBD1. Losses at the gene ends were 4 bases for V and 7 bases for J; bases not matched to a gene: 7. CDR3 length: 14 amino acids. Per the germline V gene, CDR1 is SEHNR and CDR2 is FQNEAQ (reference sequence). CDR3 amino acids: CASSSTTGGRGYTF. In DNA form, the CDR3 reads TGTGCCAGCAGCTCGACGACAGGGGGTCGTGGCTACACCTTC.

The chain has TRBV6-5 and TRBJ2-5, with 8 bases identical to TRBD1. Trimming took 2 bases from V and 11 from J; bases not matched to a gene: 13. The length of the CDR3 is 15 residues. Germline V lookup: CDR1 MNHEY, CDR2 SVGAGI. The CDR3 region has the DNA TGTGCCAGCAGTTACGCCCCCGGACAGGGCTATGAGCAGTACTTC. Its protein product is CASSYAPGQGYEQYF.

Comments on this clonotype: An end of the junction differs from the germline gene, which may be a read error. The rearrangement joins TRBV7-3 to TRBJ2-1; 7 nucleotides align to TRBD2. This CDR3 is 16 amino acids long. From germline, CDR1 is SGHTA and CDR2 FQGTGA. CDR3 DNA: TGTGCCAGCAGCCCAAACCCGCCTAGCGGCTACGATGAGCAGTTCTTC. Translating gives CASSPNPPSGYDEQFF.

This clonotype was seen more than once but under ten times. The rearrangement uses TRBV4-3 and TRBJ1-6; D is perhaps TRBD1 (6 bases). Between the trimmed V and J ends, which lost 0 bases and 12 bases, there was a span of 9 bases. The CDR3 extends over 13 amino acids. Germline V lookup: CDR1 LGHNA, CDR2 YSLEER. CDR3 residues: CASSQDPGEPLHF. For the CDR3, the DNA is TGCGCCAGCAGCCAAGATCCAGGGGAACCCCTCCACTTT.

V usage is TRBV7-8 and J usage is TRBJ2-3; D may be TRBD2 (5 bases). This CDR3 region has 20 residues. Germline loops: CDR1 SGHVS, CDR2 FQNEAQ. V lost 2 bases, J lost 0 bases, and 24 bases lay in between. This CDR3 reads CASSLYGLLGRRVSTDTQYF. Written as DNA, the CDR3 is TGTGCCAGCAGCTTATATGGTCTCTTAGGTAGGCGGGTGAGCACAGATACGCAGTATTTT.

This clonotype was found a few times. This chain connects TRBV29-1 to TRBJ2-1; D gene uncertain. CDR3 length equals 12 residues. Germline V gene data show CDR1 as SQVTM and CDR2 as ANQGSEA. V lost 3 bases and J 4 bases, leaving 7 bases between the germline ends. The CDR3 reads CSVDQRYNEQFF. The CDR3 bases are TGCAGCGTTGATCAAAGATACAATGAGCAGTTCTTC.